This entry features one T cell receptor (beta chain) sequence. Sequencing was performed with immunoSEQ multiplex PCR; in TCRdb, only in-frame clones are kept and a portion is missing. The table lists some 130,000 clones, 70% to 90% of them singletons. The germline CDR1 and CDR2 sequences are MDHEN and SYDVKM. The V gene lost 8 bases and the J gene lost 7 bases, with 16 bases spanning the gap. CDR3 length equals 13 residues. This record comes from a study of cytotoxic CD8 clonotypes in ibrutinib-treated CLL. Genomic DNA for TCR beta libraries, approximately 2.1 micrograms, came from cryopreserved PBMCs.

Sequencing used PBMCs, obtained after 24 months of ibrutinib treatment. The V call is TRBV28, the J call TRBJ2-3, with a tentative D call TRBD2 (7 bases). The clonotype comes from a human donor with chronic lymphocytic leukemia. CDR3 residues: CASYPGGLYTQYF. In DNA, the CDR3 is TGTGCCAGCTACCCGGGGGGCTTGTATACGCAGTATTTT. The entire variable domain, with the rest obtained from reference TRBV28 and TRBJ2-3, is as follows: DVKVTQSSRYLVKRTGEKVFLECVQDMDHENMFWYRQDPGLGLRLIYFSYDVKMKEKGDIPEGYSVSREKKERFSLILESASTNQTSMYLCASYPGGLYTQYFGPGTRLTVL.